The rows below give T cell receptor beta chains drawn from one sample of a study of T cells in Graves' hyperthyroidism and ophthalmopathy. Via MiXCR, TCRdb re-called the multiplex PCR reads, giving one row per CDR3 protein. Of some 500,000 distinct CDR3 sequences in the sample, less than 25% were seen once. The sequenced material came from blood. The receptor source for this set is a woman in her twenties or thirties with Graves' ophthalmopathy. The CDR3 runs from the conserved cysteine through the conserved F or W. D genes are given only for firm matches. Clone sizes are given selectively: once, few, many, or a class where the clone is expanded.

CDR3aa,CDR3nt,d_gene,j_gene,v_gene,abundance
CSARQGLNTEAFF,TGCAGCGCCAGACAGGGGTTGAACACTGAAGCTTTCTTT,TRBD1,TRBJ1-1,TRBV29-1,-
CASSVKGGWNTEAFF,TGTGCCAGCAGCGTGAAAGGGGGATGGAACACTGAAGCTTTCTTT,-,TRBJ1-1,TRBV6-2/TRBV6-3,-
CASSQDPGTMNTGELFF,TGCGCCAGCAGCCAAGATCCGGGGACAATGAACACCGGGGAGCTGTTTTTT,-,TRBJ2-2,TRBV4-1,many
CASSLFEGLLTEAFF,TGTGCCAGCAGTTTATTCGAGGGACTTCTAACTGAAGCTTTCTTT,-,TRBJ1-1,TRBV28,-
CASSSRGTYNSPLHF,TGTGCCAGCAGCTCCAGGGGAACCTATAATTCACCCCTCCACTTT,-,TRBJ1-6,TRBV14,-
CSASGDRGKPQHF,TGCAGTGCTAGCGGGGACAGGGGGAAGCCCCAGCATTTT,TRBD1,TRBJ1-5,TRBV20-1,once
CASSLDGARVAKNIQYF,TGTGCCAGCAGCTTAGATGGGGCCAGGGTAGCCAAAAACATTCAGTACTTC,-,TRBJ2-4,TRBV11-2,-
CASSESLSHREQYF,TGTGCCAGCAGTGAATCTCTCAGTCATCGCGAGCAGTACTTC,-,TRBJ2-7,TRBV25-1,-
CASSYPANTGELFF,TGTGCCAGCAGTTATCCCGCGAACACCGGGGAGCTGTTTTTT,-,TRBJ2-2,TRBV6-2/TRBV6-3,many
CASSYSERGGPGELFF,TGTGCCAGCAGTTATTCAGAGCGGGGGGGCCCCGGGGAGCTGTTTTTT,TRBD2,TRBJ2-2,TRBV6-7,-
CASSERGQGQTQYF,TGTGCCAGCAGTGAGAGAGGACAGGGTCAGACCCAGTACTTC,TRBD1,TRBJ2-5,TRBV6-1,-
CASNADNYGYTF,TGTGCCAGTAACGCAGATAACTATGGCTACACCTTC,-,TRBJ1-2,TRBV19,many
CASSARGSSGANVLTF,TGTGCCAGCAGTGCCAGAGGATCCTCTGGGGCCAACGTCCTGACTTTC,-,TRBJ2-6,TRBV6-1,few
CASSRTGRGGETQYF,TGTGCCAGCAGCCGGACAGGGCGGGGAGGAGAGACCCAGTACTTC,TRBD1,TRBJ2-5,TRBV6-1,-
CASTTPPGQGARQYF,TGTGCCAGCACCACGCCACCGGGACAGGGGGCGCGGCAGTACTTC,TRBD1,TRBJ2-7,TRBV28,-
CASSPPAGNTEAFF,TGTGCCAGCTCACCACCGGCAGGGAACACTGAAGCTTTCTTT,-,TRBJ1-1,TRBV18,many
CASSLYTGSSYEQYF,TGTGCCAGCAGCTTATATACAGGGAGCTCCTACGAGCAGTACTTC,-,TRBJ2-7,TRBV7-9,many
CASSPTASLTTEAFF,TGTGCCAGCAGTCCCACTGCATCTCTCACCACTGAAGCTTTCTTT,-,TRBJ1-1,TRBV12-3/TRBV12-4,-
CASSQQGTRFF,TGCGCCAGCAGCCAACAGGGGACGCGGTTCTTC,TRBD1,TRBJ1-2,TRBV5-1,once
CASRDRAPSNTEAFF,TGTGCCAGCAGAGACAGGGCCCCATCTAACACTGAAGCTTTCTTT,TRBD1,TRBJ1-1,TRBV6-1,many
CASSRWGQPQHF,TGTGCCAGTAGTCGGTGGGGTCAGCCCCAGCATTTT,-,TRBJ1-5,TRBV19,-
CASSDPDQNTEAFF,TGTGCCAGTAGTGACCCGGACCAAAACACTGAAGCTTTCTTT,-,TRBJ1-1,TRBV19,many
CSAGDSGGGETQYF,TGCAGTGCTGGAGATAGCGGGGGGGGGGAGACCCAGTACTTC,TRBD2,TRBJ2-5,TRBV20-1,few
CASKTGQVAGYTF,TGTGCCAGCAAGACGGGACAGGTGGCTGGCTACACCTTC,TRBD1,TRBJ1-2,TRBV6-2/TRBV6-3,many
CASIGLQGTNYGYTF,TGTGCCAGCATTGGCCTACAGGGAACTAACTATGGCTACACCTTC,-,TRBJ1-2,TRBV12-3/TRBV12-4,-
CASSSLSDRDYGYTF,TGTGCCAGCAGTTCCCTTTCGGACAGGGACTATGGCTACACCTTC,TRBD1,TRBJ1-2,TRBV27,once
CATSDGQGGNQPQHF,TGTGCCACCAGTGATGGACAGGGCGGCAATCAGCCCCAGCATTTT,TRBD1,TRBJ1-5,TRBV24-1,many
CSTRGFGGGTQETQYF,TGCAGTACTAGGGGGTTTGGCGGGGGAACTCAAGAGACCCAGTACTTC,-,TRBJ2-5,TRBV20-1,few